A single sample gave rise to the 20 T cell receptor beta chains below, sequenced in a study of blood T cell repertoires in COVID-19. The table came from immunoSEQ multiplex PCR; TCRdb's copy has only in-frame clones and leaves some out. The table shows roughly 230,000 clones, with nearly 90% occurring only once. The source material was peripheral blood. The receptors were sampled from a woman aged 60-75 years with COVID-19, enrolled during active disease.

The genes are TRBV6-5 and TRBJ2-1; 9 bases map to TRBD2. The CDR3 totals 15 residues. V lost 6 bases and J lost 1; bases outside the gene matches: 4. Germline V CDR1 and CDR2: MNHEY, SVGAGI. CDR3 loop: CASSPGLASYNEQFF. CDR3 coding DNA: TGTGCCAGCAGCCCAGGACTAGCGTCCTACAATGAGCAGTTCTTC.

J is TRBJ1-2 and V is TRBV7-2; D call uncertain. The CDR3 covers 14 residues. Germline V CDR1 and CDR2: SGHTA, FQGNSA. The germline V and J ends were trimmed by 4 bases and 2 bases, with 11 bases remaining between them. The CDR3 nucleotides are TGTGCCAGCAGCTCGTCCTCTTTAAACTATGGCTACACCTTC. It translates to CASSSSSLNYGYTF.

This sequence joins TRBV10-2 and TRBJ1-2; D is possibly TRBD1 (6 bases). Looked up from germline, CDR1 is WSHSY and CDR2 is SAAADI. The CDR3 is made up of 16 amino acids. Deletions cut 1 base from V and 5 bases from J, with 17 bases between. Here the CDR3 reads CASSEWFAGERYGYTF. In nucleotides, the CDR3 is TGCGCCAGCAGTGAGTGGTTTGCAGGGGAGCGTTATGGCTACACCTTC.

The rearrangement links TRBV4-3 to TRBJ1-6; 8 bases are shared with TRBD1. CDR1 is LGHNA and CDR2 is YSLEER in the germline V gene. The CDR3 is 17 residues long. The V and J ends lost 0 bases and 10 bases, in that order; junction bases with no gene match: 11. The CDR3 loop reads CASSQEQGARRGSPLHF. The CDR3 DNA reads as TGCGCCAGCAGCCAAGAGCAGGGGGCGAGGAGGGGATCACCCCTCCACTTT.

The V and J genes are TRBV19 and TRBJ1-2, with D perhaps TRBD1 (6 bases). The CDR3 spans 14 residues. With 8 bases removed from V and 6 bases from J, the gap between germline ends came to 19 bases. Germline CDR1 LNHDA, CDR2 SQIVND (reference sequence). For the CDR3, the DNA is TGTGCCAGTTCCTATGGGGGCTGGACCGATGGCTACACCTTC. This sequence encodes CASSYGGWTDGYTF.

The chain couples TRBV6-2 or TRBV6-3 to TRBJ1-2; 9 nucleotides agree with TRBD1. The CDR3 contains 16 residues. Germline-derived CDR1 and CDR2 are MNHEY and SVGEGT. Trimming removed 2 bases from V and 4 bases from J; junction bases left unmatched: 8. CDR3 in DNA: TGTGCCAGCAGTTACGTTGGGACAGGGATCTCCTATGGCTACACCTTC. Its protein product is CASSYVGTGISYGYTF.

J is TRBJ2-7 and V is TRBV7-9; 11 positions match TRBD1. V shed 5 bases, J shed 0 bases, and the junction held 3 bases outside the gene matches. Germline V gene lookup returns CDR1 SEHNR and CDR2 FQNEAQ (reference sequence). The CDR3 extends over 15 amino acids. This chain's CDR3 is CASSPGQGDSYEQYF. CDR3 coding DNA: TGTGCCAGCAGCCCGGGACAGGGGGACTCCTACGAGCAGTACTTC.

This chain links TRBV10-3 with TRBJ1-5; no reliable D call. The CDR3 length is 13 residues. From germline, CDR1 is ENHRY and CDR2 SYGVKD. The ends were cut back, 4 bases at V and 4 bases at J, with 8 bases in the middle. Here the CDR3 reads CAISAAGNQPQHF. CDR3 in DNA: TGTGCCATCAGTGCCGCGGGGAATCAGCCCCAGCATTTT.

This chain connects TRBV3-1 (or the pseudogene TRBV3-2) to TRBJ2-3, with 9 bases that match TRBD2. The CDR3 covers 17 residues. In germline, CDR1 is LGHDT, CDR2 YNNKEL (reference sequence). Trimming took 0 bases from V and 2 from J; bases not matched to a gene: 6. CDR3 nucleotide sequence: TGTGCCAGCAGCCAAGAGCTGGTAGCGGGGGTCACAGATACGCAGTATTTT. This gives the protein CASSQELVAGVTDTQYF.

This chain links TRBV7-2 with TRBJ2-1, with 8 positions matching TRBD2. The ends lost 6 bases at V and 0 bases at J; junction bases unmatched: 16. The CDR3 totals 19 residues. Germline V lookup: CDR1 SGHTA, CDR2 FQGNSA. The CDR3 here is CASRDVRGGSLRSYNEQFF. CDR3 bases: TGTGCCAGCAGAGACGTACGGGGGGGCTCCCTGCGCTCCTACAATGAGCAGTTCTTC.

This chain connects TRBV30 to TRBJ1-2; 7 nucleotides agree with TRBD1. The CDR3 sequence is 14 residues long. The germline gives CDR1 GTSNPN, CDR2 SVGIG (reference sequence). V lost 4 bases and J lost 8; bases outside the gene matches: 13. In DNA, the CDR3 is TGTGCCTGGACCCCCGGGGGCAGGGGGAGCGGCTACACCTTC. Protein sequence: CAWTPGGRGSGYTF.

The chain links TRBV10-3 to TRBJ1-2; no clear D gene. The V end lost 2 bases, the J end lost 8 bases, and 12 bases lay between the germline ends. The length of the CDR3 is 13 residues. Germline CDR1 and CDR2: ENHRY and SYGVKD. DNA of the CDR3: TGTGCCATCAGTGAGCCGGGGAAGGGCGGCTACACCTTC. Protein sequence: CAISEPGKGGYTF.

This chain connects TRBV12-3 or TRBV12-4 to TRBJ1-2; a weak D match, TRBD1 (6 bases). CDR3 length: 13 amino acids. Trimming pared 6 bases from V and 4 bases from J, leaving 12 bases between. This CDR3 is CASSRTGSYGYTF. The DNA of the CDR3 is TGTGCCAGCAGCCGCACAGGGAGCTATGGCTACACCTTC.

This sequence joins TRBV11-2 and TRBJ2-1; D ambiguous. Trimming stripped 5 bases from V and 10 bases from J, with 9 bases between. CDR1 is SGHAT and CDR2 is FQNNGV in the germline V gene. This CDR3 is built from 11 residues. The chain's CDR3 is CASSLMREQFF. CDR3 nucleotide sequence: TGTGCCAGCAGCCTCATGAGGGAGCAGTTCTTC.

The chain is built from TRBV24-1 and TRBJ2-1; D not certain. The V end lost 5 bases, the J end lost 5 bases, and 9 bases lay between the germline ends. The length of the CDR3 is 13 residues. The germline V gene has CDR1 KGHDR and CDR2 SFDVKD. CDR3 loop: CATSVSSNNEQFF. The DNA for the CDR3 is TGTGCCACCAGTGTGAGTTCTAACAATGAGCAGTTCTTC.

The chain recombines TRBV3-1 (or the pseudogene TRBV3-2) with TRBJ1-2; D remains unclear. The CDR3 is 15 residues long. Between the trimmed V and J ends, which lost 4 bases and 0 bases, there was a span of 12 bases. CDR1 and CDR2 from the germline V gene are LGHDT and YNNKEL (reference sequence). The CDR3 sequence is CASSPVLQTNYGYTF. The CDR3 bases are TGTGCCAGCAGCCCAGTTCTACAGACTAACTATGGCTACACCTTC.

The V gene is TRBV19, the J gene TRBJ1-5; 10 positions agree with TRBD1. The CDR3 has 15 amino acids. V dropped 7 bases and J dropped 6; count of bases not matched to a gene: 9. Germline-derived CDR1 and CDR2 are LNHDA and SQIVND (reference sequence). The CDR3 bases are TGTGCCAGTAATCCGGGACAGGGGTATAGTCAGCCCCAGCATTTT. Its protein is CASNPGQGYSQPQHF.

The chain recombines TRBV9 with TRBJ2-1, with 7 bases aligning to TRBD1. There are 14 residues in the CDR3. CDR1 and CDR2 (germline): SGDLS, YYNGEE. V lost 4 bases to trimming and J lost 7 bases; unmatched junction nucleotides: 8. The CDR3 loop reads CASSPFDRVNEQFF. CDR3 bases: TGTGCCAGCAGCCCCTTCGACAGGGTGAATGAGCAGTTCTTC.

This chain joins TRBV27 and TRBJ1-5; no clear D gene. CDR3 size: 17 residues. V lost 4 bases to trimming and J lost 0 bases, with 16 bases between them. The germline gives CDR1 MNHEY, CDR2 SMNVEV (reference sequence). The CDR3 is CASSSLPDWSSNQPQHF. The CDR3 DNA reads TGTGCCAGCAGTTCCCTTCCGGACTGGAGTAGCAATCAGCCCCAGCATTTT.

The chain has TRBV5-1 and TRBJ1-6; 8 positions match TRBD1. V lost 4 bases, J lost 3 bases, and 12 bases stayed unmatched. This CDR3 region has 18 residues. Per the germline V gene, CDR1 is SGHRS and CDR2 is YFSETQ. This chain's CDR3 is CASSAGQGALGYNSPLHF. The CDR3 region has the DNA TGCGCCAGCAGCGCCGGACAGGGAGCTTTGGGCTATAATTCACCCCTCCACTTT.